This T cell receptor (beta chain) was recorded in a study of T cell responses to AZD1222 COVID-19 vaccine. General study findings and limits: Among vaccine-associated CD4 TCRs, coverage spanned spike, with dominance at 160-218 and 743-854. No day 14 peak samples; only post-peak repertoires were characterized.

Germline V gene sequence: CDR1 MGHRA, CDR2 YSYEKL. Trimming took off 0 bases at V and 4 bases at J, with 15 bases between the two ends. CDR3 length equals 16 residues. Measured with immunoSEQ multiplex PCR; TCRdb has only the in-frame clones, and not every one. The table shows more than 75,000 clones, with almost 90% occurring only once. The count of this clone is one. No antigen is known for it. This chain joins TRBV4-1 and TRBJ1-2, with a tentative D call TRBD1 (5 bases). Here the sequenced sample was peripheral blood, taken 28 days after the second AZD1222 dose. This TCR was recovered from an adult who received the AZD1222 COVID-19 vaccine. In nucleotides, the CDR3 is TGCGCCAGCAGCCAAGAGACTACTTCGACAGTCTATGGCTACACCTTC. This sequence encodes CASSQETTSTVYGYTF.